Following are 29 T cell receptor beta chains from one sample sequenced in a study of blood T cell repertoires in COVID-19. Profiled with immunoSEQ multiplex PCR; TCRdb holds only in-frame clones, not every one. The table includes some 340,000 clones, around 88% detected once. Specimen: peripheral blood. The receptors originated from a man under 40 with active or convalescent COVID-19.

This rearrangement joins TRBV9 to TRBJ1-1, with D possibly matching TRBD1 (5 bases). The CDR3 totals 15 residues. With 3 bases removed from V and 8 bases from J, the gap between germline ends came to 20 bases. The germline CDR1 and CDR2 sequences are SGDLS and YYNGEE. CDR3 nucleotides: TGTGCCAGCAGCGGGAACGGCGGGACGAGACCCGAAGCTTTCTTT. Encoded protein: CASSGNGGTRPEAFF. Full variable domain (missing parts from reference TRBV9 and TRBJ1-1): DSGVTQTPKHLITATGQRVTLRCSPRSGDLSVYWYQQSLDQGLQFLIQYYNGEERAKGNILERFSAQQFPDLHSELNLSSLELGDSALYFCASSGNGGTRPEAFFGQGTRLTVV.

This clone appeared once. This CDR3 reads CSVEVNGGNTEAFF. For the CDR3, the DNA is TGCAGCGTTGAAGTTAATGGCGGGAACACTGAAGCTTTCTTT. The chain is built from TRBV29-1 and TRBJ1-1; D not resolved. Trimming cost V 1 base and J 1 base, with 10 bases left between them. The CDR3 spans 14 residues. Germline V gene data show CDR1 as SQVTM and CDR2 as ANQGSEA.

The chain has TRBV6-2 or TRBV6-3 and TRBJ2-2; 15 bases are a match to TRBD2. The CDR3 is 18 amino acids. Germline V lookup: CDR1 MNHEY, CDR2 SVGEGT. The ends lost 6 bases at V and 3 bases at J; junction bases unmatched: 8. CDR3 protein: CASSPGLAGGPDTGELFF. The CDR3, as DNA: TGTGCCAGCAGCCCTGGACTAGCGGGGGGGCCAGACACCGGGGAGCTGTTTTTT.

This clone was seen only once. V is TRBV30 and J is TRBJ1-5, with 7 bases fitting TRBD1. CDR3 size: 14 residues. Germline V gene sequence: CDR1 GTSNPN, CDR2 SVGIG (reference sequence). V was pared by 3 bases and J by 7 bases, with 9 bases of the junction left unmatched. CDR3 in DNA: TGTGCCTGGAGCGGCGGACAGGTGAGGCAGCCCCAGCATTTT. It yields the protein CAWSGGQVRQPQHF.

The chain joins TRBV28 to TRBJ1-3; perhaps TRBD1 as D (5 bases). Germline CDR1 is MDHEN and CDR2 is SYDVKM. CDR3 size: 12 residues. V was trimmed by 11 bases and J by 6 bases, leaving 14 bases between them. The chain's CDR3 is CASVEGANTIYF. The CDR3, as DNA: TGTGCCTCCGTCGAAGGGGCAAACACCATATATTTT.

The V and J genes are TRBV18 and TRBJ2-1, with D possibly TRBD1 on 5 matching bases. The length of the CDR3 is 12 residues. Trimming removed 3 bases at V and 8 bases at J, with 8 bases between. Germline CDR1 is KGHSH and CDR2 is LQKENI. The CDR3 nucleotides read TGTGCCAGCTCACCTCAGGGTCATGAGCAGTTCTTC. Translated, it gives CASSPQGHEQFF.

The rearrangement links TRBV3-1 (or the pseudogene TRBV3-2) to TRBJ1-3; D not certain. Trimming stripped 4 bases from V and 0 bases from J, with 13 bases between. The CDR3 has 16 amino acids. In germline, CDR1 is LGHDT, CDR2 YNNKEL (reference sequence). The CDR3 region has the DNA TGTGCCAGCAGCCGCACAGTCTTAAGCTCTGGAAACACCATATATTTT. Amino acid sequence: CASSRTVLSSGNTIYF.

V usage is TRBV7-2 and J usage is TRBJ2-7; D may be TRBD1 (7 bases). Per the germline V gene, CDR1 is SGHTA and CDR2 is FQGNSA. This CDR3 comprises 16 residues. V was clipped by 4 bases and J by 0 bases, with 16 bases between them. The CDR3 here is CASSSGGRDSSYEQYF. The CDR3 nucleotides are TGTGCCAGCAGCTCCGGTGGGCGGGACAGCTCCTACGAGCAGTACTTC.

The chain carries TRBV4-2 and TRBJ2-1, with 8 positions matching TRBD2. Germline lookup yields CDR1 LGHNA and CDR2 YNFKEQ. The length of the CDR3 is 19 residues. V was pared by 0 bases and J by 1 base, with 11 bases of the junction left unmatched. CDR3 sequence (DNA): TGTGCCAGCAGCCAAGATGATAGCGGAGCGGGAGAATCCTACAATGAGCAGTTCTTC. It is translated as CASSQDDSGAGESYNEQFF.

This clone came up once. This chain joins TRBV27 and TRBJ2-5; TRBD1 agrees at 8 bases. After removal of 5 bases from V and 4 bases from J, the junction contained 12 bases not matched to a gene. The CDR3 spans 16 residues. Germline V gene lookup returns CDR1 MNHEY and CDR2 SMNVEV (reference sequence). CDR3 residues: CASSPYLDRGSETQYF. The CDR3 DNA reads as TGTGCCAGCAGTCCCTACTTAGACAGGGGTTCAGAGACCCAGTACTTC.

This clone was observed once. The V gene is TRBV11-3, the J gene TRBJ2-7, with a weak D call TRBD1 (6 bases). Germline values: CDR1 SGHNT, CDR2 YENEEA. Trimming left V 5 bases short and J 4 bases short, with 24 bases between. The CDR3 covers 17 residues. CDR3: CASSPHPTGAVKYEQYF. The CDR3 DNA reads TGTGCCAGCAGCCCGCACCCGACAGGAGCAGTGAAGTACGAGCAGTACTTC.

This chain joins TRBV7-3 and TRBJ2-3, with TRBD2 as a possible D gene (6 bases). Trimming took 5 bases from V and 11 from J, leaving 17 bases between them. The CDR3 loop spans 13 amino acids. Germline-derived CDR1 and CDR2 are SGHTA and FQGTGA. The CDR3 loop is CASSLEVRDLQYF. The CDR3 DNA is TGTGCCAGCAGCCTAGAGGTACGGGACTTGCAGTATTTT.

This clone was counted only a few times. The chain uses TRBV19 and TRBJ1-6; D gene ambiguous. Trimming took 4 bases from V and 4 from J, leaving 8 bases between them. This CDR3 has 14 residues. Germline V gene data show CDR1 as LNHDA and CDR2 as SQIVND (reference sequence). CDR3 nucleotides: TGTGCCAGTAGTAGCAGTTTTTATAATTCACCCCTCCACTTT. This codes for CASSSSFYNSPLHF.

This chain joins TRBV5-4 and TRBJ2-1; 9 nucleotides match TRBD2. Trimming cost V 4 bases and J 7 bases; bases outside gene matches: 21. CDR3 length equals 19 residues. Germline assignment: CDR1 SGHNT and CDR2 YYREEE (reference sequence). The DNA of the CDR3 is TGTGCCAGCAGCATCGGCGGAGCTACGACTAGCGGATACAGGAATGAGCAGTTCTTC. As protein: CASSIGGATTSGYRNEQFF.

The rearrangement joins TRBV3-1 (or the pseudogene TRBV3-2) to TRBJ2-4; 11 bases align to TRBD2. Trimming took 3 bases from V and 0 from J; bases not matched to a gene: 4. The CDR3 totals 17 residues. Per germline, CDR1 LGHDT and CDR2 YNNKEL (reference sequence). In DNA, the CDR3 is TGTGCCAGCAGCCAGTCGGGACTAGCGGTAGCCAAAAACATTCAGTACTTC. Encoded protein: CASSQSGLAVAKNIQYF.

The V call is TRBV12-3 or TRBV12-4, the J call TRBJ1-1; maybe TRBD1 (5 bases). V dropped 2 bases and J dropped 5 bases, with 9 bases sitting between them. The CDR3 loop spans 13 amino acids. The chain's CDR3 is CASSLLGGTEAFF. The CDR3 nucleotides read TGTGCCAGCAGTTTACTCGGGGGAACTGAAGCTTTCTTT.

V and J are TRBV12-3 or TRBV12-4 and TRBJ1-3; the D is unclear. Trimming pared 6 bases from V and 4 bases from J, leaving 10 bases between. The CDR3 sequence is 13 residues long. The CDR3 is CASRPVGGNTIYF. The DNA for the CDR3 is TGTGCCAGCAGGCCCGTTGGCGGAAACACCATATATTTT.

This chain joins TRBV5-5 and TRBJ2-1; 12 nucleotides agree with TRBD2. The CDR3 is 17 residues long. V lost 2 bases to trimming and J lost 10 bases; unmatched junction nucleotides: 13. CDR1 SGHKS and CDR2 YYEKEE come from the germline V gene (reference sequence). The CDR3, as DNA: TGTGCCAGCAGCTTCGCCCGACTAGCGGGGGACGCCCGGGAGCAGTTCTTC. Translation: CASSFARLAGDAREQFF.

This chain links TRBV7-9 with TRBJ2-2, with D possibly being TRBD2 (8 bases). V shed 10 bases and J shed 7 bases, with 25 bases lying between them. Germline values: CDR1 SEHNR, CDR2 FQNEAQ (reference sequence). The CDR3 is 16 amino acids. The CDR3 region has the DNA TGTGCCATCCCGACAGGGCCCAATCGGGAGGGCGGGGAGCTGTTTTTT. It is translated as CAIPTGPNREGGELFF.

V is TRBV7-8 and J is TRBJ1-2; D is undetermined. Trimming took 4 bases from V and 8 from J, leaving 20 bases between them. The CDR3 is 15 residues long. The germline V gene has CDR1 SGHVS and CDR2 FQNEAQ. The DNA of the CDR3 is TGTGCCAGCAGCTCCCGTCCCATGAGGGTGGGAGGCTACACCTTC. Translation: CASSSRPMRVGGYTF.

This clone was seen once. This sequence joins TRBV7-2 and TRBJ2-3; 13 bases map to TRBD2. Germline trimming cut 5 bases from V and 6 bases from J; bases unmatched to any gene: 5. Germline values: CDR1 SGHTA, CDR2 FQGNSA. The CDR3 has 15 residues. CDR3 in amino acids: CASSRTSGGADTQYF. CDR3 DNA sequence: TGTGCCAGCAGCCGTACTAGCGGGGGGGCGGATACGCAGTATTTT.

Only a few counts were recorded for this clone. The rearrangement links TRBV2 to TRBJ2-7, with TRBD2 matching 11 bases. V shed 5 bases, J shed 2 bases, and the junction held 2 bases outside the gene matches. CDR1 and CDR2 from the germline V gene are SNHLY and FYNNEI. This CDR3 has 14 amino acids. As DNA, the CDR3 is TGTGCCAGCAGTCCGGGACTAGCGGCCTACGAGCAGTACTTC. The encoded protein is CASSPGLAAYEQYF.

The chain couples TRBV4-2 to TRBJ2-7; 12 bases match TRBD2. The V gene's germline CDR1 is LGHNA and CDR2 YNFKEQ. Germline trimming cut 0 bases from V and 1 base from J; bases unmatched to any gene: 7. The CDR3 extends over 18 amino acids. CDR3 protein: CASSQDPGLAGRSYEQYF. The CDR3 bases are TGTGCCAGCAGCCAAGACCCGGGACTAGCGGGCCGATCCTACGAGCAGTACTTC.

The CDR3 protein is CASSQVRSPLHF. CDR3 DNA sequence: TGTGCCAGCAGCCAAGTCCGGTCACCCCTCCACTTT. V and J are TRBV14 and TRBJ1-6; D uncertain. V was clipped by 1 base and J by 10 bases, with 5 bases between them. The CDR3 is made up of 12 amino acids. Germline V gene sequence: CDR1 SGHDN, CDR2 FVKESK.

J is TRBJ2-5 and V is TRBV2; 10 positions match TRBD2. V shed 4 bases and J 2 bases; nucleotides not matched to a gene: 7. The CDR3 spans 16 residues. Per the germline V gene, CDR1 is SNHLY and CDR2 is FYNNEI. The CDR3 DNA follows: TGTGCCAGCAGTGGCCCGAGAGCGGGGGGGCAAGAGACCCAGTACTTC. This codes for CASSGPRAGGQETQYF.

CDR3 loop: CASSSYREGTEAFF. As DNA, the CDR3 is TGTGCCAGCAGCTCCTACAGGGAGGGCACTGAAGCTTTCTTT. The gene calls are TRBV7-2 and TRBJ1-1; D perhaps matches TRBD1 (6 bases). The CDR3 consists of 14 residues. V gave up 4 bases and J gave up 4 bases, with 13 bases separating them. The germline CDR1 and CDR2 sequences are SGHTA and FQGNSA.

This chain joins TRBV29-1 and TRBJ2-7, with D perhaps TRBD1 (5 bases). The CDR3 length is 12 residues. The germline V gene encodes CDR1 SQVTM and CDR2 ANQGSEA. Trimming shortened V by 6 bases and J by 5 bases, and 14 bases separated the two germline ends. In DNA form, the CDR3 reads TGCAGCGTGAAAGGGGTAATGGACGAGCAGTACTTC. This codes for CSVKGVMDEQYF.

The chain is built from TRBV12-3 or TRBV12-4 and TRBJ2-1; D unclear. The CDR3 has 13 amino acids. V was pared by 1 base and J by 6 bases, with 7 bases between. The CDR3 bases are TGTGCCAGCAGTTTAGGGCTTACCAATGAGCAGTTCTTC. Protein product: CASSLGLTNEQFF.

A few counts support this clone. The V call is TRBV5-8, the J call TRBJ1-5, with no clear D. Trimming stripped 2 bases from V and 6 bases from J, with 9 bases between. The germline CDR1 and CDR2 sequences are SGHTS and YDEGEE. The CDR3 runs to 13 residues. The CDR3 nucleotides are TGTGCCAGCAGCTTCGGGCGGGGTCAGCCCCAGCATTTT. It specifies CASSFGRGQPQHF.